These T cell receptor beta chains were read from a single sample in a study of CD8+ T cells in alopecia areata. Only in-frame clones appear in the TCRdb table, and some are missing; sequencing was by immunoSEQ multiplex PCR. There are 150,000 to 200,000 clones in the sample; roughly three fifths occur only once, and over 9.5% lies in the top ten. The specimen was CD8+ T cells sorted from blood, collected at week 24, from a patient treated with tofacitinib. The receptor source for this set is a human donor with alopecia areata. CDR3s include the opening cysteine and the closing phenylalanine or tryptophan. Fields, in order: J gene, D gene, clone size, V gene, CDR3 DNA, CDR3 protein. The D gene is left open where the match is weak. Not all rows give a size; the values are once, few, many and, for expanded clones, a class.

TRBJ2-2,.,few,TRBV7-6,TGTGCCAGCAGCTTCGGAGGTGCGGGTGCAACCGGGGAGCTGTTTTTT,CASSFGGAGATGELFF
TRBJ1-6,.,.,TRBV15,TGTGCCACCAGCGGCCGCCGGAACTATAATTCACCCCTCCACTTT,CATSGRRNYNSPLHF
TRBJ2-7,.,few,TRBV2,TGTGCCACCAAGGACAGATTCTCCTACGAGCAGTACTTC,CATKDRFSYEQYF
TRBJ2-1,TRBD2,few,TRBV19,TGTGCCAGTACCAGCGGGGGGGCAGGAAATGAGCAGTTCTTC,CASTSGGAGNEQFF
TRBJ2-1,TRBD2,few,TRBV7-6,TGTGCCAGCAGCCCATCGGGGGGGGCGCGGTGGAATGAGCAGTTCTTC,CASSPSGGARWNEQFF
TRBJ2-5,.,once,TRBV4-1,TGCGCCAGCAGCCAAGGAGGCGTTCGGGAGACCCAGTACTTC,CASSQGGVRETQYF
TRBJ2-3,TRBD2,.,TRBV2,TGTGCCAGCAGTTCGCAGCGGGAAGGGACTACCACAAGCACAGATACGCAGTATTTT,CASSSQREGTTTSTDTQYF
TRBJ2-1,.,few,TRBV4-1,TGCGCCAGCAGCCAAGTTTCGGGGGTAGGCAATGAGCAGTTCTTC,CASSQVSGVGNEQFF
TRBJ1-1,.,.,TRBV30,TGTGCCTGGAGCCATCCCCTAATCGGACAAAAGAACACTGAAGCTTTCTTT,CAWSHPLIGQKNTEAFF
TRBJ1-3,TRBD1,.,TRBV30,TGTGCCTGGAGCCGGGACAGCTCTGGAAACACCATATATTTT,CAWSRDSSGNTIYF
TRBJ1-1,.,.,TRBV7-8,TGTGCCAGCAGCTTTCGGGGGTGGGGCACTGAAGCTTTCTTT,CASSFRGWGTEAFF
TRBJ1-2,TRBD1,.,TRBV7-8,TGTGCCAGCAGCAGCGAGGCGGGACAGCTCTATGGCTACACCTTC,CASSSEAGQLYGYTF
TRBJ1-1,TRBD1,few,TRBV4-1,TGCGCCAGCAGCCAAGACGCAGGGGGCCCTTTCTTT,CASSQDAGGPFF
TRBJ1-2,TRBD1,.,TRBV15,TGTGCCACCAGCCCCCGGACAGGGGGCACTTGGGGCTACACCTTC,CATSPRTGGTWGYTF
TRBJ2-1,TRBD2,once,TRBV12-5,TGTGCTAGTGGTTTGGTACCGAGTCTGCGGACTAGCGGGGGAGGAGATGAGCAGTTCTTC,CASGLVPSLRTSGGGDEQFF
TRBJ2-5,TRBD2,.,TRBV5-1,TGCGCCAGCAGCTTGGCCCTAGCGGGGGGTACCGACCAGTACTTC,CASSLALAGGTDQYF
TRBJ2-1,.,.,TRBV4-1,TGCGCCAGCAGCCAAGATTCAACAGGGCGGGATGAGCAGTTCTTC,CASSQDSTGRDEQFF
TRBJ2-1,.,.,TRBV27,TGTGCCAGCAGTTTATCGAAGAACAATGAGCAGTTCTTC,CASSLSKNNEQFF
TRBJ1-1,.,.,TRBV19,TGTGCCAGTAGTACTACCCCGCGCGGTTACACTGAAGCTTTCTTT,CASSTTPRGYTEAFF
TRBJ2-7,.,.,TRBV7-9,TGTGCCAGCAGCTTATATGGCTACGAGCAGTACTTC,CASSLYGYEQYF
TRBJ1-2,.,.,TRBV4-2,TGTGCCAGCAGGTCCGGGAACGGCTATCAGGGCTACACCTTC,CASRSGNGYQGYTF
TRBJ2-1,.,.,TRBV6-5,TGTGCCAGCAGTACACCGCAGGCAAACAATGAGCAGTTCTTC,CASSTPQANNEQFF
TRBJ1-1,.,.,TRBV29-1,TGCAGCGTTGACCCCCGGGGGGGGAACACTGAAGCTTTCTTT,CSVDPRGGNTEAFF
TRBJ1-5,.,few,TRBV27,TGTGCCAGCAGTTTAGTATCCGGGCAGCCCCAGCATTTT,CASSLVSGQPQHF
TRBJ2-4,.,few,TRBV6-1,TGTGCCAGCAGCCCGGACAGCTTAGCCAAAAACATTCAGTACTTC,CASSPDSLAKNIQYF
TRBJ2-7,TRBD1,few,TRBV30,TGTGCCTGGAGTGGTACGCCCTCGGGAAGGGGGCACGTGCAGTACTTC,CAWSGTPSGRGHVQYF
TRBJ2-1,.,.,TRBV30,TGTGCCTGGAGTGTAAGCTACAATGAGCAGTTCTTC,CAWSVSYNEQFF
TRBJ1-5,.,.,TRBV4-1,TGCGCCAGCAGCCCCCGCAGGGGAGGGCAGCCCCAGCATTTT,CASSPRRGGQPQHF
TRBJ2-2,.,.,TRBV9,TGTGCCAGCAGCGTAGCGGGCGCCGGCACCGGGGAGCTGTTTTTT,CASSVAGAGTGELFF